The 24 T cell receptor beta chains below were found in one sample sequenced in a study of blood T cell repertoires in COVID-19. Only in-frame clones appear in the TCRdb table, and some are missing; sequencing was by immunoSEQ multiplex PCR. The repertoire holds 100,000 or so clones, roughly 79% seen once, with 8% to 13% in the top ten. Sequencing input: peripheral blood. Receptors originate from a human donor in a cohort sampled during active COVID-19.

The chain recombines TRBV3-1 (or the pseudogene TRBV3-2) with TRBJ2-3; unclear D gene. V was shortened by 1 base and J by 6 bases, with 5 bases between the two germline ends. Germline-derived CDR1 and CDR2 are LGHDT and YNNKEL (reference sequence). This CDR3 spans 12 amino acids. The DNA of the CDR3 is TGTGCCAGCAGCCAAGTTCCTGATACGCAGTATTTT. The encoded protein is CASSQVPDTQYF.

This clone showed up just a few times. V usage is TRBV6-5 and J usage is TRBJ1-2; D gene ambiguous. Germline values: CDR1 MNHEY, CDR2 SVGAGI. V was shortened by 6 bases and J by 4 bases, with 15 bases between the two germline ends. The CDR3 runs 14 residues. CDR3 sequence: CASRGRTAGYGYTF. In nucleotides, the CDR3 is TGTGCCAGCAGGGGGAGAACAGCGGGCTATGGCTACACCTTC.

V gene TRBV30 combines with J gene TRBJ1-1; D ambiguous. V lost 5 bases and J lost 0, with 10 bases in between. Germline assignment: CDR1 GTSNPN and CDR2 SVGIG (reference sequence). The CDR3 has 13 amino acids. CDR3 residues: CAWGRRVNTEAFF. CDR3 DNA sequence: TGTGCCTGGGGAAGGAGAGTGAACACTGAAGCTTTCTTT.

CDR3 in DNA: TGTGCCAGCAGCCCTTCCGGCCAGGGGCACGTCGGCACTGAAGCTTTCTTT. Its protein product is CASSPSGQGHVGTEAFF. V is TRBV7-9 and J is TRBJ1-1; possible D gene TRBD1, 6 bases. The CDR3 sequence is 17 residues long. V shed 5 bases and J shed 4 bases, with 23 bases lying between them. Germline V gene data show CDR1 as SEHNR and CDR2 as FQNEAQ (reference sequence).

The rearrangement links TRBV4-3 to TRBJ2-7; 7 nucleotides align to TRBD1. Germline V gene data show CDR1 as LGHNA and CDR2 as YSLEER. V shed 3 bases, J shed 3 bases, and the junction held 17 bases outside the gene matches. The CDR3 spans 18 residues. The CDR3 is CASSHQDKPGQTFYEQYF. DNA of the CDR3: TGCGCCAGCAGCCACCAAGACAAACCGGGACAGACCTTCTACGAGCAGTACTTC.

This rearrangement joins TRBV7-2 to TRBJ2-7, with 8 nucleotides matching TRBD1. The CDR3 has 15 amino acids. The V gene end was trimmed by 11 bases and the J gene end by 5 bases; junction bases not matched to a gene: 17. The germline CDR1 and CDR2 sequences are SGHTA and FQGNSA. The chain's CDR3 is CASLGTGVLTNEQYF. The CDR3 nucleotides read TGTGCCTCCCTGGGGACAGGCGTCCTGACAAACGAGCAGTACTTC.

The chain carries TRBV30 and TRBJ2-6; D is undetermined. Looked up from germline, CDR1 is GTSNPN and CDR2 is SVGIG (reference sequence). This CDR3 region has 14 residues. The V end was cut by 2 bases, the J end by 2 bases, with 7 bases between. CDR3 nucleotides: TGTGCCTGGAGTCCCACAGCTGGGGCCAACGTCCTGACTTTC. Translation: CAWSPTAGANVLTF.

The rearrangement links TRBV29-1 to TRBJ1-1; 9 bases are shared with TRBD1. The V segment lost 6 bases and the J segment 5 bases; nucleotides outside the gene matches: 10. Looked up from germline, CDR1 is SQVTM and CDR2 is ANQGSEA. There are 14 residues in the CDR3. The CDR3 region is CSVNQGDRATEAFF. CDR3 in DNA: TGCAGCGTAAATCAAGGGGACAGGGCTACTGAAGCTTTCTTT. Full variable domain (missing parts from reference TRBV29-1 and TRBJ1-1): SAVISQKPSRDICQRGTSLTIQCQVDSQVTMMFWYRQQPGQSLTLIATANQGSEATYESGFVIDKFPISRPNLTFSTLTVSNMSPEDSSIYLCSVNQGDRATEAFFGQGTRLTVV.

The chain uses TRBV7-3 and TRBJ1-1, with a possible D match to TRBD1 (6 bases). The germline gives CDR1 SGHTA, CDR2 FQGTGA. This CDR3 region has 16 residues. Trimming left V 4 bases short and J 1 base short, with 16 bases between. CDR3 residues: CASSSHAGGANTEAFF. DNA for the CDR3: TGTGCCAGCAGCTCCCACGCCGGGGGGGCGAACACTGAAGCTTTCTTT.

This sequence joins TRBV6-6 and TRBJ2-6; tentatively, D is TRBD1 (6 bases). Trimming left V 2 bases short and J 0 bases short, with 8 bases between. Germline values: CDR1 MNHNY, CDR2 SVGAGI (reference sequence). The length of the CDR3 is 16 residues. The CDR3 sequence is CASSYADSSGANVLTF. The DNA of the CDR3 is TGTGCCAGCAGTTACGCGGACAGCTCTGGGGCCAACGTCCTGACTTTC.

This rearrangement joins TRBV18 to TRBJ1-5, with D maybe TRBD1 (5 bases). Trimming took off 3 bases at V and 7 bases at J, with 13 bases between the two ends. Germline-derived CDR1 and CDR2 are KGHSH and LQKENI. This CDR3 spans 14 amino acids. The CDR3 loop is CASSPQGLGQPQHF. As DNA, the CDR3 is TGTGCCAGCTCACCCCAGGGTTTGGGGCAGCCCCAGCATTTT.

The chain links TRBV3-1 (or the pseudogene TRBV3-2) to TRBJ2-7; D not certain. The CDR3 contains 13 residues. The V and J ends lost 5 bases and 4 bases respectively, with 12 bases between them. Germline CDR1 LGHDT, CDR2 YNNKEL (reference sequence). Here the CDR3 DNA reads TGTGCCAGCAGCAAACTACTATTTTACGAGCAGTACTTC. Amino acid sequence: CASSKLLFYEQYF.

This clone was observed a single time. The chain carries TRBV3-1 (or the pseudogene TRBV3-2) and TRBJ2-3, with 9 bases aligning to TRBD2. V shed 3 bases, J shed 4 bases, and the junction held 11 bases outside the gene matches. The CDR3 runs 17 residues. Germline CDR1 LGHDT, CDR2 YNNKEL (reference sequence). The CDR3 region has the DNA TGTGCCAGCAGCCAGGGCCAGCCGGGACTAGCCTCAGATACGCAGTATTTT. Translating it yields CASSQGQPGLASDTQYF.

The V call is TRBV7-9, the J call TRBJ2-5; 8 bases are shared with TRBD1. Trimming at V came to 6 bases and at J to 5 bases, leaving 5 bases not matched to a gene. The CDR3 consists of 13 residues. Per the germline V gene, CDR1 is SEHNR and CDR2 is FQNEAQ (reference sequence). CDR3 DNA: TGTGCCAGCAGGCCAGGGGGCGCGGAGACCCAGTACTTC. Translating gives CASRPGGAETQYF.

The chain employs TRBV3-1 (or the pseudogene TRBV3-2) and TRBJ1-2; 10 bases fit TRBD1. Losses at the gene ends were 4 bases for V and 6 bases for J; bases not matched to a gene: 2. The CDR3 has 13 residues. In germline, CDR1 is LGHDT, CDR2 YNNKEL (reference sequence). CDR3 DNA sequence: TGTGCCAGCAGCCGACAGGGGGCCCATGGCTACACCTTC. Translating gives CASSRQGAHGYTF.

The chain couples TRBV18 to TRBJ1-1; possibly TRBD1 for D (6 bases). Looked up from germline, CDR1 is KGHSH and CDR2 is LQKENI. The CDR3 is 14 amino acids. Trimming stripped 1 base from V and 5 bases from J, with 11 bases between. In DNA, the CDR3 is TGTGCCAGCTCACCACGGACAGTCCTTACTGAAGCTTTCTTT. Protein sequence: CASSPRTVLTEAFF.

This sequence joins TRBV7-9 and TRBJ1-6; 9 bases agree with TRBD1. CDR3 length: 14 amino acids. V lost 9 bases, J lost 5 bases, and 5 bases stayed unmatched. Germline CDR1 is SEHNR and CDR2 is FQNEAQ (reference sequence). The CDR3 bases are TGTGCCAGTGGGACAGGGACTAATAATTCACCCCTCCACTTT. It specifies CASGTGTNNSPLHF.

The V call is TRBV29-1, the J call TRBJ2-6; 7 positions match TRBD1. CDR1 is SQVTM and CDR2 is ANQGSEA in the germline V gene. The CDR3 runs to 14 residues. The J segment lost 1 base and the V segment lost 6 bases, leaving 3 bases of the junction unmatched. The CDR3 nucleotides read TGCAGCGTAGACAGGGAATCTGGGGCCAACGTCCTGACTTTC. Translation gives CSVDRESGANVLTF.

This rearrangement joins TRBV2 to TRBJ2-2; D perhaps matches TRBD2 (6 bases). Between the trimmed V and J ends, which lost 8 bases and 8 bases, there was a span of 18 bases. CDR3 length: 14 amino acids. Germline CDR1 SNHLY, CDR2 FYNNEI. The CDR3 loop is CASHYRGTVGELFF. CDR3 coding DNA: TGTGCCAGCCACTACCGGGGGACCGTGGGGGAGCTGTTTTTT.

The chain is built from TRBV30 and TRBJ2-7, with D hard to call. Trimming pared 0 bases from V and 5 bases from J, leaving 14 bases between. The CDR3 consists of 14 residues. Germline CDR1 GTSNPN, CDR2 SVGIG (reference sequence). CDR3 nucleotides: TGTGCCTGGAGTGTACGGGTAGAGCGCGACGAGCAGTACTTC. Translation gives CAWSVRVERDEQYF.

The chain carries TRBV6-5 and TRBJ1-1; 7 nucleotides agree with TRBD1. Germline loops: CDR1 MNHEY, CDR2 SVGAGI. V lost 5 bases and J lost 5; bases outside the gene matches: 11. CDR3 size: 15 residues. The chain's CDR3 is CASSRGDSSRTEAFF. The CDR3 DNA is TGTGCCAGCAGTCGAGGGGACAGTTCGAGGACTGAAGCTTTCTTT.

The rearrangement joins TRBV5-1 to TRBJ2-5; a weak D match, TRBD1 (6 bases). Trimming pared 5 bases from V and 5 bases from J, leaving 13 bases between. Germline lookup yields CDR1 SGHRS and CDR2 YFSETQ. The CDR3 consists of 13 residues. The CDR3 sequence: CASSRQGRETQYF. CDR3 coding DNA: TGCGCCAGCAGTCGGCAGGGGCGCGAGACCCAGTACTTC.

This clone has a count of ten or more. Different DNA sequences within this sample yield the same CDR3. The chain is built from TRBV7-9 and TRBJ1-6, with TRBD1 identical over 9 bases. This CDR3 spans 16 amino acids. After removal of 6 bases from V and 3 bases from J, the junction contained 6 bases not matched to a gene. Germline V gene sequence: CDR1 SEHNR, CDR2 FQNEAQ (reference sequence). The CDR3 protein is CASSSGQGFYNSPLHF. The CDR3 DNA sequence: TGTGCCAGCAGTTCAGGACAGGGGTTCTATAATTCACCCCTCCACTTT.

This clone was seen more than once but under ten times. CDR3 protein: CASSSQGPSQPQHF. Written as DNA, the CDR3 is TGTGCCAGCAGTTCACAGGGGCCTAGTCAGCCCCAGCATTTT. V is TRBV27 and J is TRBJ1-5, with TRBD1 matching over 7 bases. V shed 4 bases and J 6 bases; nucleotides not matched to a gene: 6. The CDR3 has 14 amino acids. Germline V lookup: CDR1 MNHEY, CDR2 SMNVEV (reference sequence).